This entry is about one T cell receptor beta chain. There is no known antigen for this receptor. Base qualities are not provided; no much larger clone lies one nucleotide away. The cohort comprised some 730 healthy bone marrow donors. At the time of sampling, every cohort member was nominally healthy, though immune exposures that went unrecorded were likely present. The donor was CMV seronegative and belonged to the group of approximately 320 seronegative cohort members. Each donor provided a peripheral blood sample, and peripheral blood mononuclear cells were used for TCR beta sequencing. Genomic DNA extraction from the blood cell samples was performed with the Qiagen DNeasy Blood Extraction Kit. This specimen comes from a study of cytomegalovirus exposure and HLA in healthy donors (dated by TCRdb to the late 2010s). About the investigation overall: An earlier analysis of several hundred of the donors reported roughly 300 Gb of sequence data and 117 million unique TCR beta sequences obtained from around 180 million T cells. An early release covering more than 500 HLA-typed donors comprised about 300 gigabases of sequencing data and about 90 million unique TCR sequences. Of the 300 to 500 genotyped donors, 81% were placed in the genetic ancestry cluster associated with self-reported Caucasian donors. The study aimed to test whether signatures of past pathogen exposure could be identified by cataloging public T cell receptors. The T cell repertoires of 666 subjects were profiled by immunosequencing and related to cytomegalovirus serostatus. Along with the approximately 600-subject first cohort, a separate validation cohort of over a hundred different subjects was used. The study combined high-throughput TCR immunosequencing, statistical association of individual TCRs with disease status, and machine learning to predict cytomegalovirus infection status. To study patterns of TCR occurrence, a later analysis re-analyzed previously published TCR beta repertoires from 550 to 800 donors and added high-resolution HLA genotyping. Rather than drawing on any new phenotypic data, the later analysis identified candidate immune exposures from TCR beta sequences and the way those sequences occurred across donors. An earlier analysis of approximately 630 of the donors applied high-throughput TCR beta sequencing to assess whether each TCR beta V gene segment acted as functional or pseudogenic. Alongside the repertoire data, information on donor age, sex, ethnicity and CMV serostatus was compiled. In a later genetic analysis, genome-wide SNP genotypes for 398 of the 666 donors were used, and that subset was treated as a discovery cohort. All discovery cohort repertoires had been generated using a single sequencing platform. Both class I and class II loci were covered by HLA typing, at four-digit resolution. The number of donors typed differed by locus, with about 629-630 for A, B, C, DRB1 and DQB1, more than 500 for DQA1, 600 to 610 for DPA1, and some 440 for DPB1. Four or five DR-DQ haplotypes were treated as single units for association and clustering because of strong linkage in the cohort. Among 398 genotyped donors of the cohort, an average of 235,054 unique TCR beta nucleotide sequences were sequenced per donor, roughly a sixth of them non-productive. The paper's findings and limits, for the study overall: For the cohort, immune exposure information was limited to CMV serostatus. The presence/absence analyses assumed that sequencing depth was roughly uniform across donors, and that assumption may not be true. According to a later genetic analysis, donors in an Asian-associated ancestry cluster had fewer N-insertions in productive TCRs than the approximately 630-donor mean. The classifier was reported to diagnose cytomegalovirus status with high specificity and sensitivity in both the original cohort and the validation cohort. According to a later analysis, most CMV-associated TCR beta chains appeared to be HLA-restricted, and the HLA associations seemed to be driven largely by CMV exposure. While some public TCRs were present in many individuals, most TCR sequences turned up only very rarely across donors. Because counts were too low, seventeen rarely observed V segments, including chromosome 9 orphons, were left out of the earlier analysis of roughly 600 of the donors. In a later analysis, TCR association rates were found to vary across HLA loci, with the most associated TCRs seen for DRB1 alleles and the fewest for HLA-C alleles. Some IMGT-functional V segments, including TRBV6-2 and TRBV6-3, could not be distinguished by the 87-base-pair reads and were therefore excluded. An association between a missense DCLRE1C variant and V-gene and J-gene trimming of TCR beta chains was found in a later genetic analysis and replicated in an independent cohort. Because HLA typing was unavailable for some donors at each locus, only the typed subset was used in association tests. In the study, about 150 TCR beta chains were listed as associated with cytomegalovirus. In an earlier analysis of about 600 of the donors, most TCR beta V segments appeared in productive rearrangements about 87% or about 30% of the time, broadly matching IMGT annotations. A further reported finding was that TCR beta sequences accurately predicted the HLA-A and HLA-B alleles for most subjects in the first cohort. In vitro tests confirmed that three of the cytomegalovirus-associated TCR beta chains recognize cytomegalovirus antigens. Correlated functional status among segregating V segments might be attributable to linkage disequilibrium, but an unknown experimental factor could not be ruled out. It was suggested by the authors that the approach could potentially be generalized to other disease states and immunological phenotypes. The sequencing pipeline was judged likely to have produced a cluster of highly shared sequence variants as a technical artifact. A later analysis associated roughly 17,000 TCR beta sequences with specific HLA alleles at a false discovery rate of 0.05. When HLA alleles, especially DR and DQ, strongly co-occurred, TCR associations were difficult to assign to individual alleles. In this cohort, only TCR beta chains were sequenced, and detectable features were limited by the absence of alpha or paired-chain data. In a later analysis, several top co-occurrence clusters were reported to appear linked to parvovirus B19, influenza, CMV and Epstein-Barr virus. In a later analysis, HLA-associated TCR beta chains showed more clonal expansion and lower generation probabilities than non-associated chains that were equally common.

Its CDR3 holds 17 amino acids, cysteine through phenylalanine. The entry retains the CDR3 DNA only, 51 bases that are in frame from base 1. The germline V gene (reference sequence) supplies CDR1 SEHNR and CDR2 FQNEAQ. V has 5 bases trimmed and J has 0 bases trimmed; junction bases matching no gene number 10. The library relied on the immunoSEQ multiplex PCR assay. The multiplex PCR relied on a mix of 60 forward primers for TCR Vbeta segments and 13 reverse primers for TCR Jbeta segments. A multiplex PCR assay on genomic DNA amplified the CDR3 region of rearranged TCR beta genes. On the Illumina HiSeq System, the amplified TCR beta libraries were sequenced as 87-base-pair reads. In the original analysis: A later analysis counted about 80 million unique TCR beta chains across the 690 or so repertoires, and some 12 million of these chains were shared by at least two donors. To remove PCR and sequencing errors, raw reads were error-corrected and collapsed into unique sequences using a nearest-neighbor algorithm that merged closely related sequences. V, D and J gene segments were assigned by aligning CDR3 sequences to IMGT reference sequences. Each retained sequence needed at least a six-nucleotide match to both a V gene segment and a J gene segment. A rearrangement counted as productive if the CDR3 had no stop codons and remained in frame with V and J, and every other rearrangement counted as non-productive. Following IMGT convention, CDR3 was defined as the stretch from the second conserved V-encoded cysteine to the conserved J-encoded phenylalanine. The earlier analysis of about 530 of the donors excluded any sequence lacking an unambiguous match to a single V gene segment. In an earlier analysis of 500 to 750 of the donors, V segments were called functional above 56.7% productive rearrangements and were called segregating when the between-donor standard deviation exceeded 5%. To diagnose cytomegalovirus status from the catalog of TCR beta chain sequences, a statistical classification framework was built. In a later analysis, TCR nucleotide sequences were compared against IMGT/GENE-DB human TR gene sequences so that V and J genes could be assigned. In a later analysis, CDR3 sequences and most-parsimonious VDJ recombination scenarios were assigned using the TCRdist pipeline. In a later analysis, every TCR beta chain was defined by the combination of its CDR3 amino acid sequence and its V-gene family, and reads without a unique V-gene family were dropped. In a later analysis, 550 to 650 highly shared, low-generation-probability nucleotide sequences were removed to address suspected cross-contamination and a sequencing artifact. In a later analysis, a clonal expansion index for each public chain was calculated from normalized within-repertoire ranks of inferred template counts. A later analysis computed generation probabilities with a VDJ recombination model fitted to out-of-frame rearrangements, and checked the results against IGoR. A later analysis scored TCR-TCR, TCR-HLA and TCR-CMV co-occurrence with hypergeometric tests, applying a repertoire-size bias correction to TCR pairs. To estimate false discovery rates, a later analysis permuted the HLA or CMV assignments 20 times. In a later analysis, co-occurring TCRs were grouped with DBSCAN, and TCRdist sequence similarity was added when clustering was performed within HLA-allele-positive subsets. Repertoires with fewer than 30,000 or more than 120,000 public chains, plus five repertoires with anomalous nucleotide sharing, were excluded from co-occurrence clustering. TCRdb obtained this table from immuneACCESS and retained in-frame rearrangements with V and J assigned. These tables miss some clones; where compared with another copy, unresolved V genes account for less than half of the shortfall, and the remainder is unexplained. That table supplies the V and J calls and clone size; D and trimming were determined from the DNA. This sample has under 150,000 clones in its table, and over 60% of those were observed once. Roughly 2% of the sample rests with the top ten.

This TCR derives from a man between 18 and 35 years old in good health and CMV-seronegative. The chain links TRBV7-9 with TRBJ2-4; the junction holds 7 bases that match TRBD1. The sequencing input was PBMCs. For the CDR3, the sequence is CASSHPPGQLAKNIQYF. The nucleotide sequence is TGTGCCAGCAGCCATCCTCCGGGACAGCTAGCCAAAAACATTCAGTACTTC.